Each of the 20 T cell receptor beta chains below was sequenced from the same sample in a study of Graves' ophthalmopathy and Graves' hyperthyroidism. RNA transcripts yielded amplified TCR beta CDR3 regions. First-round RT-PCR used HTBI primers; second-round multiplex PCR followed. MiXCR, run by TCRdb on the multiplex PCR reads, gives a single entry per CDR3 protein. The repertoire holds 450,000 to 600,000 distinct CDR3 sequences, under 40% seen once, with about 4% in the top ten. Sequences were obtained from peripheral blood or thyroid tissue (not recorded which). Every receptor here comes from an adult man with Graves' hyperthyroidism.

The chain is built from TRBV2 and TRBJ2-3; no firm D call. V lost 7 bases, J lost 6 bases, and 5 bases lay in between. The CDR3 has 10 amino acids. The germline V gene encodes CDR1 SNHLY and CDR2 FYNNEI. The CDR3 protein is CASTFDTQYF. The CDR3 bases are TGTGCCAGCACCTTTGATACGCAGTATTTT.

This clonotype came up many times. The chain couples TRBV19 to TRBJ1-6; 8 bases match TRBD1. Germline V gene lookup returns CDR1 LNHDA and CDR2 SQIVND (reference sequence). The CDR3 length is 17 residues. J was trimmed by 7 bases and V by 4 bases; bases with no gene match: 12. The CDR3 nucleotides are TGTGCCAGTAGTACCTCTTCAAGGGACAGGCGAAATTCACCCCTCCACTTT. Translated: CASSTSSRDRRNSPLHF. Based on the CDR3 plus reference TRBV19 and TRBJ1-6, the full variable domain is DGGITQSPKYLFRKEGQNVTLSCEQNLNHDAMYWYRQDPGQGLRLIYYSQIVNDFQKGDIAEGYSVSREKKESFPLTVTSAQKNPTAFYLCASSTSSRDRRNSPLHFGNGTRLTVT.

The sample holds many counts of this clonotype. The CDR3 here is CASSTDRLLYGYTF. The CDR3 region has the DNA TGTGCCAGCAGCACCGACAGGCTCCTCTATGGCTACACCTTC. The chain combines TRBV6-2 or TRBV6-3 with TRBJ1-2; TRBD1 might be the D (6 bases). Trimming took off 6 bases at V and 4 bases at J, with 15 bases between the two ends. The CDR3 extends over 14 amino acids. Germline V CDR1 and CDR2: MNHEY, SVGEGT.

About this clonotype: Since the CDR3 does not end with the conserved phenylalanine or tryptophan, this likely comes from a read error. The DNA is left out, because the CDR3 cannot be placed on it with certainty; the CDR3 is given as TCRdb lists it. The rearrangement uses TRBV7-3 and TRBJ2-7. Germline V gene lookup returns CDR1 SGHTA and CDR2 FQGTGA. The CDR3 comprises 9 residues, both ends counted. CDR3 protein: CASSSSGTS.

There are many counts of this clonotype. V usage is TRBV5-6 and J usage is TRBJ2-2; tentative D call: TRBD1 (6 bases). Germline V lookup: CDR1 SGHDT, CDR2 YYEEEE. The CDR3 sequence is 14 residues long. Trimming took off 4 bases at V and 3 bases at J, with 10 bases between the two ends. The CDR3 DNA sequence: TGTGCCAGCAGCGCAACAGGGTACACCGGGGAGCTGTTTTTT. This translates into CASSATGYTGELFF.

The gene calls are TRBV19 and TRBJ2-6, with D perhaps matching TRBD1 (6 bases). This CDR3 is built from 15 residues. Trimming removed 3 bases from V and 2 bases from J, with 8 bases in between. Germline CDR1 and CDR2: LNHDA and SQIVND (reference sequence). The CDR3 spells CASSIKGAGANVLTF. CDR3 sequence (DNA): TGTGCCAGTAGTATTAAGGGGGCTGGGGCCAACGTCCTGACTTTC.

In this sample, this clonotype turned up many times. This CDR3 is CATSDSYPGIKETQYF. The CDR3 coding sequence is TGTGCCACCAGTGATTCGTACCCTGGAATCAAGGAGACCCAGTACTTC. The V and J genes are TRBV24-1 and TRBJ2-5; D not certain. This CDR3 has 16 residues. Looked up from germline, CDR1 is KGHDR and CDR2 is SFDVKD. Deletions cut 2 bases from V and 5 bases from J, with 17 bases between.

The rearrangement links TRBV10-3 to TRBJ1-1; D perhaps matches TRBD1 (5 bases). The V end was cut by 2 bases, the J end by 1 base, with 11 bases between. CDR1 ENHRY and CDR2 SYGVKD come from the germline V gene. CDR3 length: 15 residues. The CDR3: CAISEAGSENTEAFF. In nucleotides, the CDR3 is TGTGCCATCAGTGAGGCAGGGTCGGAGAACACTGAAGCTTTCTTT.

The chain has TRBV6-6 and TRBJ1-1; 7 bases agree with TRBD1. Trimming cost V 2 bases and J 2 bases; bases outside gene matches: 5. Germline loops: CDR1 MNHNY, CDR2 SVGAGI (reference sequence). CDR3 length: 15 residues. The CDR3 sequence: CASSYVQGGNTEAFF. In DNA, the CDR3 is TGTGCCAGCAGTTACGTTCAGGGGGGTAACACTGAAGCTTTCTTT.

CDR3 nucleotide sequence: TGCAGCGTACGGACCGATAGTAACTATGGCTACACCTTC. It translates to CSVRTDSNYGYTF. This chain uses TRBV29-1 with TRBJ1-2; D is ambiguous. Between the trimmed V and J ends, which lost 6 bases and 1 base, there was a span of 12 bases. This CDR3 has 13 amino acids. Germline V CDR1 and CDR2: SQVTM, ANQGSEA.

The rearrangement joins TRBV12-3 or TRBV12-4 to TRBJ2-6; D possibly corresponds to TRBD1 (6 bases). The CDR3 extends over 16 amino acids. V was cut by 2 bases and J by 4 bases, with 12 bases left in between. The CDR3 protein is CASSLMAGVGANVLTF. DNA for the CDR3: TGTGCCAGCAGTTTAATGGCAGGGGTCGGGGCCAACGTCCTGACTTTC.

There are many counts of this clonotype. V usage is TRBV7-2 and J usage is TRBJ2-7; D is perhaps TRBD1 (5 bases). The CDR3 length is 15 residues. The germline CDR1 and CDR2 sequences are SGHTA and FQGNSA. Trimming left V 5 bases short and J 2 bases short, with 16 bases between. The CDR3 spells CASSPYPGQAYEQYF. The CDR3 nucleotides are TGTGCCAGCAGCCCCTATCCCGGACAAGCCTACGAGCAGTACTTC.

This clonotype was recorded many times. CDR3 sequence: CASSPRTGQGDYEQYF. Here the CDR3 DNA reads TGTGCCAGCAGCCCCCGGACGGGACAGGGGGATTACGAGCAGTACTTC. V is TRBV5-8 and J is TRBJ2-7, with TRBD1 matching over 11 bases. CDR3 length: 16 amino acids. CDR1 SGHTS and CDR2 YDEGEE come from the germline V gene. Trimming took 4 bases from V and 4 from J; bases not matched to a gene: 10.

To note about this clonotype: A much larger clone lies one base from this, so it may be a read error. The rearrangement uses TRBV5-1 and TRBJ1-2, with no clear D. The length of the CDR3 is 13 residues. Germline V CDR1 and CDR2: SGHRS, YFSETQ. CDR3 nucleotides: TGTGCCAGCATCTCACAAGCTAACTATGGCTACACCTTC. Encoded protein: CASISQANYGYTF.

This clonotype was seen a few times. The chain combines TRBV5-4 with TRBJ2-2, with 7 bases identical to TRBD1. The germline gives CDR1 SGHNT, CDR2 YYREEE (reference sequence). CDR3 length equals 16 residues. V gave up 2 bases and J gave up 0 bases; unmatched junction bases: 4. The CDR3 region has the DNA TGTGCCAGCAGCTTCTACAGGGGTTCGAACACCGGGGAGCTGTTTTTT. It specifies CASSFYRGSNTGELFF.

This clonotype was picked up many times. V and J are TRBV29-1 and TRBJ2-5; 7 positions agree with TRBD2. Germline V gene sequence: CDR1 SQVTM, CDR2 ANQGSEA. With 6 bases clipped from V and 2 bases from J, the junction kept 9 bases outside the gene matches. CDR3 length: 14 residues. The CDR3 loop reads CSVKPWGGQETQYF. The CDR3 bases are TGCAGCGTCAAACCCTGGGGGGGGCAAGAGACCCAGTACTTC.

This clonotype was detected ten times or more. V is TRBV19 and J is TRBJ1-1; tentative D call: TRBD1 (6 bases). V was trimmed by 1 base and J by 3 bases, leaving 12 bases between them. This CDR3 is 15 amino acids long. Germline CDR1 is LNHDA and CDR2 is SQIVND (reference sequence). CDR3 sequence: CASSIVQGRDTEAFF. The CDR3 DNA is TGTGCCAGTAGTATAGTCCAGGGGAGGGACACTGAAGCTTTCTTT.

The sample holds one count of this clonotype. CDR3 sequence reads: CASSRARQAWLNTEAFF. In DNA form, the CDR3 reads TGTGCCAGCAGCCGTGCAAGACAGGCCTGGCTGAACACTGAAGCTTTCTTT. The chain carries TRBV14 and TRBJ1-1; a possible D gene is TRBD1 (6 bases). CDR1 and CDR2 (germline): SGHDN, FVKESK. The length of the CDR3 is 17 residues. Trimming took 4 bases from V and 0 from J, leaving 18 bases between them.

V usage is TRBV29-1 and J usage is TRBJ1-2, with a possible D match to TRBD1 (5 bases). Germline assignment: CDR1 SQVTM and CDR2 ANQGSEA. The CDR3 runs 13 residues. V lost 5 bases and J 4 bases, leaving 14 bases between the germline ends. CDR3 sequence reads: CSVSGRNGYGYTF. The CDR3, as DNA: TGCAGCGTTTCGGGACGCAACGGCTATGGCTACACCTTC.

This clonotype was found many times. The chain recombines TRBV7-3 with TRBJ2-2, with unresolved D. Germline CDR1 and CDR2: SGHTA and FQGTGA. V lost 3 bases to trimming and J lost 6 bases, with 5 bases between them. The CDR3 sequence is 12 residues long. The CDR3 reads CASSFNAGELFF. In DNA, the CDR3 is TGTGCCAGCAGCTTTAACGCCGGGGAGCTGTTTTTT. The variable domain in full, completed from reference TRBV7-3 and TRBJ2-2, reads GAGVSQTPSNKVTEKGKYVELRCDPISGHTALYWYRQSLGQGPEFLIYFQGTGAADDSGLPNDRFFAVRPEGSVSTLKIQRTERGDSAVYLCASSFNAGELFFGEGSRLTVL.